Listed below are T cell receptor beta chains from one sample, sequenced in a study of T-cell reconstitution after alpha-beta-depleted transplantation in children. TCRdb reanalysed the PCR reads using MiXCR and keeps one entry per CDR3 protein. The sample lists 250,000 to 400,000 distinct CDR3 sequences, approximately 23% occurring once. The material was PBMCs, mostly from graft donor cells, obtained 180 days after TCRalphabeta/CD19-depleted stem cell transplant. The receptors stem from a male patient younger than 18 who had a stem cell transplant for acute lymphoblastic leukemia, so the T cells may come from the graft donor. CDR3s include the opening cysteine and the closing phenylalanine or tryptophan. Fields, in order: V gene, D gene, clone size, J gene, CDR3 protein, CDR3 DNA. The D gene is left open where the match is weak. Clone size is not always given. Where it is, it says once, few, many or a class for expanded clones.

>TRBV5-6|TRBD1|many|TRBJ2-7
CASSLSDRIYEQYF
TGTGCCAGCAGCTTGTCGGACAGGATCTACGAGCAGTACTTC
>TRBV20-1|TRBD2|few|TRBJ2-2
CSARGRASNTGELFF
TGCAGTGCACGCGGGAGGGCCTCGAACACCGGGGAGCTGTTTTTT
>TRBV7-9|.|few|TRBJ1-2
CASSYPGPLGYTF
TGTGCCAGCAGTTACCCCGGGCCGCTAGGCTACACCTTC
>TRBV19|.|few|TRBJ2-7
CATKPPGPGRREQYF
TGTGCCACCAAGCCACCGGGACCAGGACGGCGCGAGCAGTACTTC
>TRBV4-1|.|many|TRBJ2-7
CASSRELPNYEQYF
TGCGCCAGCAGCCGGGAGTTACCCAACTACGAGCAGTACTTC
>TRBV7-3|.|few|TRBJ2-3
CASSLLGTSTDTQYF
TGTGCCAGCAGCTTATTGGGGACTTCCACAGATACGCAGTATTTT
>TRBV3-1|.|.|TRBJ2-2
CASRLSYTGELFF
TGTGCCAGCAGGTTGTCTTACACCGGGGAGCTGTTTTTT
>TRBV3-1|.|few|TRBJ2-2
CASSQGSSPKLFF
TGTGCCAGCAGCCAAGGGTCTAGCCCGAAGCTGTTTTTT
>TRBV28|.|few|TRBJ2-7
CATLPNGPYEQYF
TGTGCCACCTTGCCTAACGGGCCCTACGAGCAGTACTTC
>TRBV5-1|.|few|TRBJ1-2
CASSSRILAENYGYTF
TGCGCCAGCAGCTCTAGAATCTTAGCAGAGAACTATGGCTACACCTTC
>TRBV6-4|TRBD2|.|TRBJ2-2
CASSVGLAGTGELFF
TGTGCCAGCAGCGTAGGACTAGCGGGAACCGGGGAGCTGTTTTTT
>TRBV6-1|.|few|TRBJ2-6
CASSLSGAGANVLTF
TGTGCCAGCAGCCTGTCCGGAGCTGGGGCCAACGTCCTGACTTTC
>TRBV6-2/TRBV6-3|.|few|TRBJ2-7
CASSYRRGARNYYEQYF
TGTGCCAGCAGTTACCGCAGGGGCGCTCGAAACTACTACGAGCAGTACTTC
>TRBV5-6|.|.|TRBJ2-5
CASRTGTNQETQYF
TGTGCCAGCAGAACCGGGACAAACCAAGAGACCCAGTACTTC
>TRBV9|.|.|TRBJ2-1
CASRPSSYNEQFF
TGTGCCAGCAGGCCTAGCTCCTACAATGAGCAGTTCTTC
>TRBV19|TRBD2|few|TRBJ2-1
CASSIVSGNEQFF
TGTGCCAGTAGTATCGTTAGCGGGAATGAGCAGTTCTTC
>TRBV11-1|.|.|TRBJ2-5
CASSFSRPGETQYF
TGTGCCAGCAGCTTTTCCAGACCAGGAGAGACCCAGTACTTC
>TRBV5-5|TRBD1|few|TRBJ2-5
CASSWTGGAQTQYF
TGTGCCAGCAGCTGGACAGGGGGCGCCCAGACCCAGTACTTC
>TRBV19|.|.|TRBJ2-5
CASGKPSLTQYF
TGTGCCAGTGGTAAGCCGTCGCTGACCCAGTACTTC
>TRBV15|.|once|TRBJ2-3
CATRGGQRHTDTQYF
TGTGCCACCAGGGGGGGTCAACGTCACACAGATACGCAGTATTTT
>TRBV6-1|TRBD2|.|TRBJ2-5
CASSPSSGSQETQYF
TGTGCCAGCAGCCCATCTAGCGGCTCCCAAGAGACCCAGTACTTC
>TRBV6-5|.|.|TRBJ2-7
CASSLGHRRALHEQYF
TGTGCCAGCAGTTTGGGACACCGGCGGGCCCTTCACGAGCAGTACTTC
>TRBV20-1|TRBD2|.|TRBJ2-1
CSASGGLADINEQFF
TGCAGTGCTAGCGGGGGTCTAGCGGACATCAATGAGCAGTTCTTC
>TRBV3-1|.|.|TRBJ2-7
CASSQVGYSSYEQYF
TGTGCCAGCAGCCAAGTCGGTTACAGCTCCTACGAGCAGTACTTC
>TRBV29-1|.|.|TRBJ2-4
CSVAGLLDIQYF
TGCAGCGTTGCGGGACTCCTAGACATTCAGTACTTC
>TRBV27|.|.|TRBJ2-5
CASSYLGAQETQYF
TGTGCCAGCAGTTACCTCGGGGCACAAGAGACCCAGTACTTC
>TRBV29-1|TRBD1|few|TRBJ1-1
CSVDRGLSTEAFF
TGCAGCGTTGACAGGGGGCTCAGCACTGAAGCTTTCTTT
>TRBV12-3/TRBV12-4|.|.|TRBJ2-2
CANSFGRTPNTGELFF
TGTGCCAACAGTTTCGGCAGGACCCCGAACACCGGGGAGCTGTTTTTT
>TRBV20-1|TRBD2|few|TRBJ2-1
CSARLPSGRGNEQFF
TGCAGTGCCAGACTACCTAGCGGGAGGGGCAATGAGCAGTTCTTC
>TRBV7-6|.|.|TRBJ1-3
CASSLQWSNREGNTIYF
TGTGCCAGCAGCTTACAATGGTCCAACAGGGAAGGAAACACCATATATTTT
>TRBV12-3/TRBV12-4|TRBD2|few|TRBJ2-3
CASSLGTTSGRVPLTDTQYF
TGTGCCAGCAGTTTAGGGACAACTAGCGGGAGGGTCCCCCTCACAGATACGCAGTATTTT
>TRBV6-5|.|many|TRBJ1-2
CASSYSNPAAGGYTF
TGTGCCAGCAGTTACTCAAACCCTGCGGCAGGTGGCTACACCTTC
>TRBV4-2|TRBD2|.|TRBJ2-2
CASSQVWGTSGRNTGELYF
TGTGCCAGCAGCCAAGTCTGGGGGACTAGCGGGAGGAACACCGGGGAGCTGTATTTT
>TRBV4-2|.|.|TRBJ2-1
CASSQDGWRGSNEQFF
TGTGCCAGCAGCCAAGATGGGTGGCGGGGCTCCAATGAGCAGTTCTTC
>TRBV25-1|.|.|TRBJ1-1
CASSEYRNGPNTEAFF
TGTGCCAGCAGTGAATATAGGAACGGCCCGAACACTGAAGCTTTCTTT
>TRBV20-1|TRBD2|.|TRBJ2-7
CSARPPPTAGEQYF
TGCAGTGCTAGACCGCCCCCGACAGCGGGGGAGCAGTACTTC
>TRBV9|.|.|TRBJ1-3
CASSVGLESGNTIYF
TGTGCCAGCAGCGTAGGGTTAGAGTCTGGAAACACCATATATTTT
>TRBV10-1|.|few|TRBJ1-1
CASSESPGRTEAFF
TGCGCCAGCAGTGAGTCACCGGGGAGGACTGAAGCTTTCTTT
>TRBV19|.|.|TRBJ2-7
CASSMGLHLSYEQYF
TGTGCCAGTAGTATGGGCCTACACCTCTCCTACGAGCAGTACTTC
>TRBV4-1|TRBD1|.|TRBJ2-2
CASSQAPGGNTGELFF
TGCGCCAGCAGCCAAGCCCCAGGGGGGAACACCGGGGAGCTGTTTTTT